This record concerns one T cell receptor beta chain sequence. Only in-frame clones appear in the TCRdb table, and some are missing; sequencing was by immunoSEQ multiplex PCR. This sample has some 140,000 clones, with approximately 81% found just once. The data are from a study of blood T cell repertoires in COVID-19. Sequencing was done on a sample of PBMCs or T cells enriched from blood (not recorded which). The receptor was derived from a man aged 35 to 55 with acute COVID-19.

CDR3 sequence (DNA): TGTGCCAGCAGCAACGACAGGGGCGTGGATGAAAAACTGTTTTTT. This translates into CASSNDRGVDEKLFF. The chain is built from TRBV7-6 and TRBJ1-4, with 8 bases lining up with TRBD1. The CDR3 spans 15 residues. Trimming took 5 bases from V and 6 from J; bases not matched to a gene: 8. Germline loops: CDR1 SGHVS, CDR2 FNYEAQ.